Listed below are T cell receptor beta chains from one sample, sequenced in a study of cytomegalovirus exposure and HLA in healthy donors. Libraries were prepared by immunoSEQ multiplex PCR; TCRdb keeps only in-frame clonotypes and omits some of them. The sample consists of 170,000 or so clones, approximately 84% of them appearing once. The specimen was PBMCs. These TCRs come from a boy aged 2 to 9 in good health and CMV-seronegative. Each CDR3 is given with its conserved first and last residue. D genes are given only for firm matches. For some rows the clone size is stated as once, few or many, or as a class when expanded; others skip it.

d_call	v_call	clone_size	j_call	cdr3_nt	cdr3_aa
TRBD2	TRBV5-4	NA	TRBJ2-5	TGTGCCAGCAGCGGTCCCCCACGAAGACCCAATAGCGGGGCAGAGACCCAGTACTTC	CASSGPPRRPNSGAETQYF
NA	TRBV18	NA	TRBJ1-1	TGTGCCAGCTCACCACCGGGGGGGCTGATGAACACTGAAGCTTTCTTT	CASSPPGGLMNTEAFF
TRBD1	TRBV6-5	NA	TRBJ2-7	TGTGCCAGCAGCCTTAGGACAGGGAGAGCCTACGAGCAGTACTTC	CASSLRTGRAYEQYF
NA	TRBV5-6	NA	TRBJ1-1	TGTGCCAGCAGCGATAATAGCCTCGGCTACACTGAAGCTTTCTTT	CASSDNSLGYTEAFF
TRBD1	TRBV28	NA	TRBJ2-1	TGTGCCAGCAGGGGACAGAACAATGAGCAGTTCTTC	CASRGQNNEQFF
TRBD1	TRBV2	NA	TRBJ2-3	TGTGCCAGCAGTGAAGCTTTACAGGGGGCATCGGATACGCAGTATTTT	CASSEALQGASDTQYF
NA	TRBV28	NA	TRBJ1-1	TGTGCCAGCAGGCAAAGGGAAGGGGCTGAAGCTTTCTTT	CASRQREGAEAFF
NA	TRBV14	once	TRBJ1-4	TGTGCCAGCAGCCAAACCACGGGACTTGGGGAAAAACTGTTTTTT	CASSQTTGLGEKLFF
TRBD2	TRBV27	NA	TRBJ2-7	TGTGCCAGCAGTTTTGGACTAGCCTACGAGCAGTACTTC	CASSFGLAYEQYF
TRBD1	TRBV25-1	NA	TRBJ1-2	TGTGCCAGCAGTGATCCGGGACAGGGGGTCTATGGCTACACCTTC	CASSDPGQGVYGYTF
TRBD1	TRBV7-9	NA	TRBJ2-7	TGTGCCAGCAGCTTAGAGGGGACCTGGGACAGTCAAATCTCCTACGAGCAGTACTTC	CASSLEGTWDSQISYEQYF
NA	TRBV7-8	once	TRBJ2-7	TGTGCCAGCAGCTTTGGCGGAAGCTCCTACGAGCAGTACTTC	CASSFGGSSYEQYF
TRBD2	TRBV7-9	NA	TRBJ2-3	TGTGCCAGCAGCTTAGGACTTGTCGGACTAGCCTTAGCAGATACGCAGTATTTT	CASSLGLVGLALADTQYF
TRBD1	TRBV27	NA	TRBJ2-7	TGTGCCAGCAGTTTAATCGGGACAGCCTCCTACGAGCAGTACTTC	CASSLIGTASYEQYF
NA	TRBV5-1	NA	TRBJ1-1	TGCGCCAGCAGTTCTGAGCGGGTGAACACTGAAGCTTTCTTT	CASSSERVNTEAFF
NA	TRBV12-5	once	TRBJ1-2	TGTGCTAGTGGTATCGGGACATCTGGTGGCTACACCTTC	CASGIGTSGGYTF
NA	TRBV7-2	NA	TRBJ1-5	TGTGCCAGCAGCTTATTCGGAGGGATTCAGCCCCAGCATTTT	CASSLFGGIQPQHF
NA	TRBV6-6	few	TRBJ2-7	TGTGCCAGCAGTTATCAGGGATTCTACGAGCAGTACTTC	CASSYQGFYEQYF
TRBD2	TRBV7-3	NA	TRBJ2-3	TGTGCCAGCAGCAAGACTAGCGGGAGGGGGACAGATACGCAGTATTTT	CASSKTSGRGTDTQYF
TRBD2	TRBV18	once	TRBJ2-3	TGTGCCAGCTCACTAGCAACTAGCGACACAGATACGCAGTATTTT	CASSLATSDTDTQYF
NA	TRBV4-1	few	TRBJ1-1	TGCGCCAGCAGCCAAGTTCGGGGGTCTTCGACTGAAGCTTTCTTT	CASSQVRGSSTEAFF
NA	TRBV7-2	NA	TRBJ1-5	TGTGCCAGCAGCCGTTATAGCAATCAGCCCCAGCATTTT	CASSRYSNQPQHF
NA	TRBV27	NA	TRBJ2-5	TGTGCCAGCAGCTCTCGGACAGAAGAGACCCAGTACTTC	CASSSRTEETQYF
NA	TRBV5-4	NA	TRBJ1-1	TGTGCCAGCAGCTTACTGGAGGGCGCTGAAGCTTTCTTT	CASSLLEGAEAFF
NA	TRBV5-1	few	TRBJ2-3	TGCGCCAGCAGCTTGTTAGCGCCTAGCACAGATACGCAGTATTTT	CASSLLAPSTDTQYF
NA	TRBV7-9	few	TRBJ1-2	TGTGCCAGCAGCCCTTCGCGAGGTCCCAAAGGCTACACCTTC	CASSPSRGPKGYTF
TRBD2	TRBV7-2	NA	TRBJ2-5	TGTGCCAGCAGCTTGGGACTAGCGGAAGAGACCCAGTACTTC	CASSLGLAEETQYF
NA	TRBV28	NA	TRBJ1-2	TGTGCCAGCAGTCCTATCGAGAGGGGCTACACCTTC	CASSPIERGYTF
NA	TRBV27	once	TRBJ2-7	TGTGCCAGCAGTTTACGGGAAAGCTCCTACGAGCAGTACTTC	CASSLRESSYEQYF
NA	TRBV10-3	NA	TRBJ2-1	TGTGCCACCGATTCGGACTTAAGCTCCTACAATGAGCAGTTCTTC	CATDSDLSSYNEQFF
NA	TRBV27	NA	TRBJ1-5	TGTGCCAGCAGTTCAGGGAATCAGCCCCAGCATTTT	CASSSGNQPQHF
TRBD2	TRBV9	NA	TRBJ2-1	TGTGCCAGCAGCGTTGGGGCGGGAGGACAGAGGAGTGAGCAGTTCTTC	CASSVGAGGQRSEQFF
TRBD1	TRBV13	once	TRBJ2-7	TGTGCCAGCAGCTTACAGGGGGCCCTCCTTGAGCAGTACTTC	CASSLQGALLEQYF
NA	TRBV20-1	NA	TRBJ1-5	TGCAGTGCTGGCTCTGATCAGCCCCAGCATTTT	CSAGSDQPQHF
NA	TRBV13	NA	TRBJ2-1	TGTGCCAGCAGCAGCGGGTCGGTTGACAATGAGCAGTTCTTC	CASSSGSVDNEQFF
NA	TRBV28	NA	TRBJ1-5	TGTGCCAGCAGATCTCCTGGCGGCCCTAGCAATCAGCCCCAGCATTTT	CASRSPGGPSNQPQHF
TRBD1	TRBV9	NA	TRBJ2-7	TGTGCCAGCAGTACCGGGACAGGGGAATACGAGCAGTACTTC	CASSTGTGEYEQYF
NA	TRBV5-1	NA	TRBJ2-3	TGCGCCAGCAGCTTGGGTCCGAGGGGGTGGACAGATACGCAGTATTTT	CASSLGPRGWTDTQYF
NA	TRBV29-1	NA	TRBJ2-4	TGCAGCGTGGCTACAGGGTTGGCCAAAAACATTCAGTACTTC	CSVATGLAKNIQYF
TRBD2	TRBV5-6	NA	TRBJ2-7	TGTGCCAGCAGCTTCCGGACTAGCGGGATAACCTACGAGCAGTACTTC	CASSFRTSGITYEQYF
NA	TRBV6-1	NA	TRBJ1-3	TGTGCCAGCAGTGTATCGGGATTCTCTGGAAACACCATATATTTT	CASSVSGFSGNTIYF
TRBD2	TRBV6-4	NA	TRBJ2-4	TGTGCCAGCAGTGAGCGGGGGGGGCAAAACATTCAGTACTTC	CASSERGGQNIQYF
NA	TRBV5-1	NA	TRBJ2-3	TGCGCCAGCAGAGGCGACTTCCAAGATACGCAGTATTTT	CASRGDFQDTQYF
NA	TRBV9	NA	TRBJ1-2	TGTGCCAGCAGCCCACCCTCCCGGGACACCTATGGCTACACCTTC	CASSPPSRDTYGYTF
NA	TRBV19	NA	TRBJ1-1	TGTGCCAGTAGTATAGGGGACACTGTGAACACTGAAGCTTTCTTT	CASSIGDTVNTEAFF
TRBD1	TRBV10-3	NA	TRBJ2-3	TGTGCCACCACAGGGGCCGCAGATACGCAGTATTTT	CATTGAADTQYF
NA	TRBV7-9	NA	TRBJ1-2	TGTGCCAGCTTGGCCCAACTGGGAGATGGCTACACCTTC	CASLAQLGDGYTF
NA	TRBV15	NA	TRBJ1-6	TGTGCCACCAGCAGAGACGGTGCGTCGGCCTATAATTCACCCCTCCACTTT	CATSRDGASAYNSPLHF
NA	TRBV30	NA	TRBJ2-5	TGTGCCTGGAGTCAACCGCGGGGACTCCAAGAGACCCAGTACTTC	CAWSQPRGLQETQYF
NA	TRBV27	NA	TRBJ2-5	TGTGCCAGCAGTCTCCGAGGGCGGGAACCAGAGACCCAGTACTTC	CASSLRGREPETQYF
NA	TRBV7-7	few	TRBJ2-3	TGTGCCAGCAGCTTAGTTGCGGGGTCTAGCACAGATACGCAGTATTTT	CASSLVAGSSTDTQYF
NA	TRBV14	NA	TRBJ2-7	TGTGCCAGCAGCGCCGGGACTTTCTACGAGCAGTACTTC	CASSAGTFYEQYF
NA	TRBV25-1	NA	TRBJ2-1	TGTGCCAGCAGGGCTCGAAAAGAATGCTCCTACAATGAGCAGTTCTTC	CASRARKECSYNEQFF
NA	TRBV12-5	NA	TRBJ2-5	TGTGCTAGTGTTTCCCAACCGGGACAGGGGGTTTCTAGCGGGAGGGCCGTGGAGACCCAGTACTTC	CASVSQPGQGVSSGRAVETQYF
TRBD2	TRBV11-2	NA	TRBJ2-5	TGTGCCAGCAGCTTATCAGCGGGAGTCCAAGAGACCCAGTACTTC	CASSLSAGVQETQYF